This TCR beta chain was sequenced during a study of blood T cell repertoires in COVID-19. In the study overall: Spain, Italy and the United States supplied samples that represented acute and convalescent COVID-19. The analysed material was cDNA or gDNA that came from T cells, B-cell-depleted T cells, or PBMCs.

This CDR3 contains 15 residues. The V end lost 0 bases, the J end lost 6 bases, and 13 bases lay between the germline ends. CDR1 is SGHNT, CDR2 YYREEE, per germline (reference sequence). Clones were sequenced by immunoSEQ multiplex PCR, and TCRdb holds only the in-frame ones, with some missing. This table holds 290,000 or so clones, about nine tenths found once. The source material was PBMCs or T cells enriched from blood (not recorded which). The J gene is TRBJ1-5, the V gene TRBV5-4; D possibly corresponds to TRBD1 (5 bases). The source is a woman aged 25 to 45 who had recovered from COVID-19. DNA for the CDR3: TGTGCCAGCAGCTTGGATGGGGGGAACAGTCAGCCCCAGCATTTT. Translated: CASSLDGGNSQPQHF.